The clone carrying this T cell receptor (beta chain) was seen a few times. MiXCR was run by TCRdb on the 5' RACE reads, yielding one entry per CDR3 protein. The table lists more than 400,000 distinct CDR3 sequences, around 15% of them singletons. Germline lookup yields CDR1 LGHNA and CDR2 YNFKEQ. Trimming took 1 base from V and 1 from J, leaving 19 bases between them. This CDR3 contains 18 residues. This record belongs to a study of identical twins. The data were also submitted as part of a second study, on yellow fever vaccine responses in identical twins.

The sample consisted of CD4+ T cells sorted from blood. The TCR sequence derives from a woman aged 18-29 years in good health. The chain is built from TRBV4-2 and TRBJ2-5, with TRBD2 as a possible D gene (5 bases). The CDR3 DNA reads as TGTGCCAGCAGCCAAGTGGGCCCAGCGGCCCCGCCCCAAGAGACCCAGTACTTC. Encoded protein: CASSQVGPAAPPQETQYF.